This record looks at one T cell receptor beta chain sequence and its context. Its specificity is not known. This sample is part of a study of cytomegalovirus exposure and HLA in healthy donors. Findings of the study overall: Reported performance of the classifier showed diagnosis of cytomegalovirus status with high specificity and sensitivity.

The PCR was carried out with 60 Vbeta primers and 13 Jbeta primers. TCRdb keeps only in-frame clones here, not all; method: immunoSEQ multiplex PCR. The specimen's table records about 140,000 clones. V lost 0 bases, J lost 1 base, and 7 bases stayed unmatched. CDR1 is ENHRY and CDR2 is SYGVKD in the germline V gene. This CDR3 has 17 amino acids. The sample consisted of PBMCs. The clonotype was recovered from a male donor in good health and CMV-seronegative. The chain combines TRBV10-3 with TRBJ2-5; TRBD1 aligns across 8 bases. In DNA, the CDR3 is TGTGCCATCAGTGAGTCGACAGGGGAGATCGCCCAAGAGACCCAGTACTTC. It specifies CAISESTGEIAQETQYF.